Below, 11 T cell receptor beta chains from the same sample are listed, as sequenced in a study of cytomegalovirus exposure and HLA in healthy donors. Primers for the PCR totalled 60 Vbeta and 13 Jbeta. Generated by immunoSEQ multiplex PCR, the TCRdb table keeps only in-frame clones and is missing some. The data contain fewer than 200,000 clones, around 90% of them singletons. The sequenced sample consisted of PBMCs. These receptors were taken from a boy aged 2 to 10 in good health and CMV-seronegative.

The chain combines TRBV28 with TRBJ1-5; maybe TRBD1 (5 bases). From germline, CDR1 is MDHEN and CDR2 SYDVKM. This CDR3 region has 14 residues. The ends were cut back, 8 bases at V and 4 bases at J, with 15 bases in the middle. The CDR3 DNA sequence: TGTGCCAGCCGACAGCCAGGCTTAAATCAGCCCCAGCATTTT. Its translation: CASRQPGLNQPQHF.

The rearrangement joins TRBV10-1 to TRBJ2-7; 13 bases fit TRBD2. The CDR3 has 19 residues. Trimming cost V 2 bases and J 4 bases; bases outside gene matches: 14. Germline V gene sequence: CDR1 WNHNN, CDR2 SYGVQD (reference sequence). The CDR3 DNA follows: TGCGCCAGCAGTGAGGGAGGCGGCGGTCGACTAGCGGGGGGTTACGAGCAGTACTTC. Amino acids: CASSEGGGGRLAGGYEQYF.

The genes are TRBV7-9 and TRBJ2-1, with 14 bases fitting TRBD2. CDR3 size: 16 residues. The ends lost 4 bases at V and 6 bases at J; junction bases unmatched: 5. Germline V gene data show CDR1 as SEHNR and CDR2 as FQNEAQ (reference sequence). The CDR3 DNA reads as TGTGCCAGCAGCTACCCGACTAGCGGGAGGGTCAATGAGCAGTTCTTC. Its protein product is CASSYPTSGRVNEQFF.

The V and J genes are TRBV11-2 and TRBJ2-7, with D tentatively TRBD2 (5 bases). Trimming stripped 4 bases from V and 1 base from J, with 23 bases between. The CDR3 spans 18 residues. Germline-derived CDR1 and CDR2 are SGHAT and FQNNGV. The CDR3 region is CASSSPLVRARGSYEQYF. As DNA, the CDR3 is TGTGCCAGCAGCTCCCCGTTAGTCCGCGCCCGGGGTTCCTACGAGCAGTACTTC.

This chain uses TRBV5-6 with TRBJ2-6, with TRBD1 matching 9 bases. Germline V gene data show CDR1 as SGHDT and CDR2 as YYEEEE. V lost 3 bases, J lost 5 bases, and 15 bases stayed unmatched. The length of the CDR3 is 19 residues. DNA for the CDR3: TGTGCCAGCAGCTCGAGACTAGGACAGGGGTCCCACCGGGCCAACGTCCTGACTTTC. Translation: CASSSRLGQGSHRANVLTF.

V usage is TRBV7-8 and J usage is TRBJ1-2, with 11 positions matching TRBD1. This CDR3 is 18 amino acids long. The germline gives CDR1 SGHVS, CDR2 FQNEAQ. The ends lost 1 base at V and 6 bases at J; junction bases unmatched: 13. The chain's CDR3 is CASSLVRGPGQGENGYTF. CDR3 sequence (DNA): TGTGCCAGCAGCTTAGTTCGTGGGCCGGGACAGGGGGAGAATGGCTACACCTTC.

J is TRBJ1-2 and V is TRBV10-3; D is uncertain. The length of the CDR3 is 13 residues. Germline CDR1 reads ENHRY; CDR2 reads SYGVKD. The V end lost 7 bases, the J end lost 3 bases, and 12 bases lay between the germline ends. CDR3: CAITPTEDYGYTF. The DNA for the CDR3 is TGTGCCATCACCCCTACCGAGGACTATGGCTACACCTTC.

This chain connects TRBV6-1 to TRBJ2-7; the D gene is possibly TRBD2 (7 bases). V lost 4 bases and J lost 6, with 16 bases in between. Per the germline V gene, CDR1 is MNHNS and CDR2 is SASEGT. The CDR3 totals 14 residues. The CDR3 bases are TGTGCCAGCAGTGTGGGTGGGGGGGCGAGCGAGCAGTACTTC. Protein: CASSVGGGASEQYF.

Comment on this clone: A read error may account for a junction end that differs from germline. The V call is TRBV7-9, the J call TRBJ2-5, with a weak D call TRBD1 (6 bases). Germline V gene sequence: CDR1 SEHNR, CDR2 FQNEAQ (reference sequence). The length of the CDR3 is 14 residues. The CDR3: CSSSYRQAGETQYF. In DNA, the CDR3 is TGTTCCAGCAGCTACCGACAGGCCGGAGAGACCCAGTACTTC.

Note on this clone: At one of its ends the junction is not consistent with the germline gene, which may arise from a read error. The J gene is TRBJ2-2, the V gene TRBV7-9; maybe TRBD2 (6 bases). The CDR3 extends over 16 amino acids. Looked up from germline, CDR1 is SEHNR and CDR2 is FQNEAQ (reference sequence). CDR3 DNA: TGTTCCAGCAGCCGAGCCCGGGACTCTATGATCGGGGAGCTGTTTTTT. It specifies CSSSRARDSMIGELFF.

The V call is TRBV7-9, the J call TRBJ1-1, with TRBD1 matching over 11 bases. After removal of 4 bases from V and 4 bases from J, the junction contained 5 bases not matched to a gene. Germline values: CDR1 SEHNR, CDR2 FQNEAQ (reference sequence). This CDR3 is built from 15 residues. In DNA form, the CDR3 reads TGTGCCAGCAGCTGGGGGGACAGGGGGGGCACTGAAGCTTTCTTT. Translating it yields CASSWGDRGGTEAFF.